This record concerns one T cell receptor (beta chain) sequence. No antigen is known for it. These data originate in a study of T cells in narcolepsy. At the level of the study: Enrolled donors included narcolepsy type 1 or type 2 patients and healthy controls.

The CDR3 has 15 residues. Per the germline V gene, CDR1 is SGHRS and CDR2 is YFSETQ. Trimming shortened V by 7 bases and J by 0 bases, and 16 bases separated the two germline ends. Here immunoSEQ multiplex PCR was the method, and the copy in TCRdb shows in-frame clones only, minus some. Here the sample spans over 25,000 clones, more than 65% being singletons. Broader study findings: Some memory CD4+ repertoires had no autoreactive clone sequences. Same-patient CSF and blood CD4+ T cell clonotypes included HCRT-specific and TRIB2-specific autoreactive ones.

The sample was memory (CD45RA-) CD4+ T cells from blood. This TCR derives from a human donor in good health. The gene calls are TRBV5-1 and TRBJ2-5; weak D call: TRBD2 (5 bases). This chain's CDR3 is CASRDTLAYQETQYF. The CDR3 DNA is TGCGCCAGCCGTGACACCTTAGCGTACCAAGAGACCCAGTACTTC.